The 2 T cell receptor beta chains in this list originate from one sample, sequenced in a study of Graves' ophthalmopathy and Graves' hyperthyroidism (dated by TCRdb to the late 2010s). The sequencer listed for this sample is Illumina HiSeq 2000. For repertoire sequencing, the TCR beta CDR3 regions were amplified from RNA transcripts. HTBI primers and the Qiagen OneStep RT-PCR kit were used in a first-round RT-PCR, which was followed by a second-round multiplex PCR, size selection and purification. TCRdb passed the public sequencing reads through fastp at Q25 and MiXCR, retaining productive beta sequences. Here each entry gathers all rows of one CDR3 protein and keeps the most common genes and DNA. The sample table records 400,000 or so distinct CDR3 sequences; roughly 15% of these occur just once. The top ten hold about 7.3% of the sample. What was sequenced was peripheral blood. The receptors originated from a young woman with stable Graves' hyperthyroidism. Donor details come from another sample of the same person, matched by shared clones.

This clonotype was detected ten times or more. The gene calls are TRBV19 and TRBJ2-7; TRBD1 aligns across 9 bases. Germline values: CDR1 LNHDA, CDR2 SQIVND (reference sequence). V gave up 5 bases and J gave up 2 bases; unmatched junction bases: 10. The CDR3 length is 16 residues. CDR3 residues: CASSPGTGIGAYEQYF. The CDR3 DNA reads as TGTGCCAGTAGTCCCGGGACAGGGATTGGGGCCTACGAGCAGTACTTC.

There are many counts of this clonotype. This rearrangement joins TRBV6-4 to TRBJ1-1; D possibly corresponds to TRBD1 (6 bases). V was trimmed by 0 bases and J by 4 bases, leaving 9 bases between them. CDR3 length: 14 amino acids. CDR1 and CDR2 (germline): MRHNA, SNTAGT. The CDR3 is CASSDSSGATEAFF. The CDR3 nucleotides are TGTGCCAGCAGTGACTCGTCAGGGGCCACTGAAGCTTTCTTT.